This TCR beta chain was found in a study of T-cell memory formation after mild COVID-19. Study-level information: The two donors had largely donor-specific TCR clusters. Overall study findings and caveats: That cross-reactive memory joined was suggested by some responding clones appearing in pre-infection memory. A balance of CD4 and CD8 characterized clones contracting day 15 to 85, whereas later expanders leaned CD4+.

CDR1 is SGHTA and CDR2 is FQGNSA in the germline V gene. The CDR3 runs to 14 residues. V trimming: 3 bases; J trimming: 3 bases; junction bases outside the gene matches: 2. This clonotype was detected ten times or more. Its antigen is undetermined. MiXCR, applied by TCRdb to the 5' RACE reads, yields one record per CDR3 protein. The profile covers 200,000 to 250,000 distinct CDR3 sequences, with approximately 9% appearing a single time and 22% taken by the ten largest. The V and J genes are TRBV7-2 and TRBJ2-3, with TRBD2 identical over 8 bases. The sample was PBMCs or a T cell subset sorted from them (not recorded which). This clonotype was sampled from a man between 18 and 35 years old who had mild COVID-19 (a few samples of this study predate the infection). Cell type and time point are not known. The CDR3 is CASSFAGGTDTQYF. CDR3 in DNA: TGTGCCAGCAGCTTTGCGGGGGGTACAGATACGCAGTATTTT.